This T cell receptor beta chain was retrieved from a study of blood T cell repertoires in COVID-19. Study-wide context: Spain, Italy and the United States supplied samples that represented acute and convalescent COVID-19. The analysed material was cDNA or gDNA that came from T cells, B-cell-depleted T cells, or PBMCs.

A single count supports this clone. The method was immunoSEQ multiplex PCR; TCRdb's version includes in-frame clones alone and lacks a portion of them. This table has about 380,000 clones, around 89% appearing once. The CDR3 loop spans 15 amino acids. V lost 6 bases and J lost 7; bases outside the gene matches: 11. Germline V gene data show CDR1 as KGHSH and CDR2 as LQKENI. Sequencing input: peripheral blood. The chain carries TRBV18 and TRBJ1-2, with 10 bases lining up with TRBD1. This sequence was found in a man younger than 30 with active or convalescent COVID-19. CDR3 bases: TGTGCCAGCTCGCCGCCGGGACAGGGGATTGTTGGCTACACCTTC. It is translated as CASSPPGQGIVGYTF.